The sequence of this TCR beta chain was determined in a study of cytomegalovirus exposure and HLA in healthy donors (dated by TCRdb to 2017 to 2019). With respect to the entire study: In an earlier analysis of 587 of the donors, 250 to 300 Gb of sequence data and approximately 100 million unique TCR beta sequences from 180 million or so T cells were reported. Approximately 300 gigabases of sequencing data and roughly 81 million unique TCR sequences made up an early release that covered under 750 HLA-typed donors. Of the roughly 400 genotyped donors, 81% were placed in the genetic ancestry cluster associated with self-reported Caucasian donors. The study was designed to test whether signatures of past pathogen exposure could be identified by cataloging public T cell receptors. The T cell repertoires of 666 subjects were profiled by immunosequencing and related to cytomegalovirus serostatus. A separate validation cohort of roughly 120 different subjects was used in addition to the roughly 670-subject first cohort. High-throughput TCR immunosequencing, statistical association of individual TCRs with disease status, and machine learning were combined to predict cytomegalovirus infection status. To study patterns of TCR occurrence, a later analysis re-analyzed previously published TCR beta repertoires from 550 to 800 donors and added high-resolution HLA genotyping. Rather than drawing on any new phenotypic data, the later analysis identified candidate immune exposures from TCR beta sequences and the way those sequences occurred across donors. To decide whether each TCR beta V gene segment behaved as functional or pseudogenic, an earlier analysis of 587 of the donors relied on high-throughput TCR beta sequencing. Donor age, sex, ethnicity and CMV serostatus were compiled together with the repertoire data. Genome-wide SNP genotypes for about 60% of the roughly 670 donors were used in a later genetic analysis, which treated that subset as a discovery cohort. Every repertoire in the discovery cohort had been generated on one and the same sequencing platform. HLA typing covered class I and class II loci at four-digit resolution. Typing coverage differed by locus: A, B, C, DRB1 and DQB1 were typed in about 620-630 donors, DQA1 in approximately 520, DPA1 in some 570, and DPB1 in roughly 470. Five DR-DQ haplotypes were handled as single units for association and clustering, since linkage in the cohort was strong. Across 398 genotyped donors of the cohort, an average of about 220,000 unique TCR beta nucleotide sequences per donor were sequenced, and roughly 17% of those sequences were non-productive. Results the study describes overall, beyond this receptor: Because HLA typing was unavailable for some donors at each locus, only the typed subset was used in association tests. The 87-base-pair reads could not distinguish some IMGT-functional V segments, including TRBV6-2 and TRBV6-3, so those segments were excluded. An association between a missense DCLRE1C variant and V-gene and J-gene trimming of TCR beta chains was found in a later genetic analysis and replicated in an independent cohort. A further reported finding was that TCR beta sequences accurately predicted the HLA-A and HLA-B alleles for most subjects in the first cohort. In a later analysis, several top co-occurrence clusters were reported to appear linked to parvovirus B19, influenza, CMV and Epstein-Barr virus. A later genetic analysis reported fewer N-insertions in productive TCRs among donors in an Asian-associated ancestry cluster than the roughly 700-donor mean. In a later analysis, most CMV-associated TCR beta chains were found to appear HLA-restricted, with HLA associations seemingly driven largely by CMV exposure. An earlier analysis of approximately 540 of the donors showed that most TCR beta V segments appeared in productive rearrangements either about 87% or about 30% of the time, which broadly matched IMGT annotations. In both the original and validation cohorts, the classifier was reported to diagnose cytomegalovirus status with high specificity and sensitivity. For the cohort, immune exposure information was limited to CMV serostatus. Roughly uniform sequencing depth across donors was assumed in presence/absence analyses, although this assumption may not hold. The earlier analysis of 587 of the donors excluded fewer than 20 rarely observed V segments, including chromosome 9 orphons, because counts were too low. The study listed approximately 150 TCR beta chains as associated with cytomegalovirus. Compared with equally common non-associated chains, HLA-associated TCR beta chains in a later analysis were more clonally expanded and had lower generation probabilities. Assigning TCR associations to individual alleles was difficult when HLA alleles, especially DR and DQ, strongly co-occurred. Most TCR sequences were observed very rarely across donors, whereas some public TCRs were present in many individuals. In vitro tests confirmed that a few of the cytomegalovirus-associated TCR beta chains recognize cytomegalovirus antigens. According to the authors, the approach could potentially be generalized to other disease states and immunological phenotypes. Only TCR beta chains were sequenced in this cohort, and the absence of alpha or paired-chain data limited detectable features. In a later analysis, around 17,000 TCR beta sequences were associated with specific HLA alleles at a false discovery rate of 0.05. The sequencing pipeline was judged likely to have produced a cluster of highly shared sequence variants as a technical artifact. Linkage disequilibrium might explain the correlated functional status among segregating V segments, but an unknown experimental factor could not be excluded. In a later analysis, the rate of TCR association differed among HLA loci, with DRB1 alleles having the most associated TCRs and HLA-C alleles having the fewest.

About this clone itself: Which antigen it targets is not known. No base qualities exist here, and no much larger clone lies one base off it.

CDR1 and CDR2, per the germline V gene, are SQVTM and ANQGSEA. The CDR3 spans 14 residues, from the cysteine through the phenylalanine. This entry keeps only the CDR3 DNA: 42 bases, framed from base 1. A distance of 12 bases separates the germline ends of V and J, which lose 8 bases and 1 base respectively. The library came from the immunoSEQ multiplex PCR assay. For the multiplex PCR, a mixture combining 60 forward primers for TCR Vbeta segments and 13 reverse primers for TCR Jbeta segments was used. Amplification of the CDR3 region of rearranged TCR beta genes was performed with a multiplex PCR assay on genomic DNA. On the Illumina HiSeq System, the amplified TCR beta libraries were sequenced as 87-base-pair reads. Per the authors' processing: A later analysis tallied roughly 80 million unique TCR beta chains across the roughly 610 repertoires, and about 12 million of those chains were shared by two or more donors. Raw reads were error-corrected and collapsed into unique sequences with a nearest-neighbor algorithm that merged closely related sequences to remove PCR and sequencing errors. CDR3 sequences were aligned to IMGT reference sequences to assign V, D and J gene segments. Each retained sequence needed at least a six-nucleotide match to both a V gene segment and a J gene segment. Rearrangements were called productive when the CDR3 lacked stop codons and stayed in frame with V and J; all others were non-productive. Following IMGT convention, CDR3 was defined as the stretch from the second conserved V-encoded cysteine up to the conserved J-encoded phenylalanine. The earlier analysis of about 560 of the donors excluded any sequence lacking an unambiguous match to a single V gene segment. In an earlier analysis of 500 to 750 of the donors, V segments were called functional above 56.7% productive rearrangements and were called segregating when the between-donor standard deviation exceeded 5%. A statistical classification framework was built for diagnosing cytomegalovirus status from the catalog of TCR beta chain sequences. In a later analysis, TCR nucleotide sequences were compared against IMGT/GENE-DB human TR gene sequences so that V and J genes could be assigned. Using the TCRdist pipeline, a later analysis assigned CDR3 sequences along with most-parsimonious VDJ recombination scenarios. In a later analysis, every TCR beta chain was defined by the combination of its CDR3 amino acid sequence and its V-gene family, and reads without a unique V-gene family were dropped. To address suspected cross-contamination and a sequencing artifact, a later analysis removed around 600 highly shared, low-generation-probability nucleotide sequences. For each public chain, a later analysis derived a clonal expansion index from normalized ranks of inferred template counts within each repertoire. In a later analysis, generation probabilities were computed using a VDJ recombination model fitted to out-of-frame rearrangements, and the results were checked against IGoR. In a later analysis, TCR-TCR, TCR-HLA and TCR-CMV co-occurrence was scored with hypergeometric tests, and a repertoire-size bias correction was applied to TCR pairs. A later analysis estimated false discovery rates by permuting HLA or CMV assignments 20 times. In a later analysis, co-occurring TCRs were grouped with DBSCAN, and TCRdist sequence similarity was added when clustering was performed within HLA-allele-positive subsets. Repertoires with fewer than 30,000 or more than 120,000 public chains, plus five repertoires with anomalous nucleotide sharing, were excluded from co-occurrence clustering. Entries here come from immuneACCESS through TCRdb and include only in-frame sequences with V and J called. Some clones fail to appear in such tables; in the studies checked, an unresolved V gene covers under half of the shortfall, and the cause of the remainder is unknown. Clonal size and the V and J genes are those of that table, whereas D and trimming came from the DNA. The sample table contains approximately 160,000 clones; only one count was recorded for around 80% of them. The top ten clonotypes cover around 6.1% of the sample.

The cohort consisted of 650 to 850 healthy bone marrow donors. At the time of sampling, every cohort member was nominally healthy, though immune exposures that went unrecorded were likely present. The donor was CMV seropositive and belonged to the group of 250 to 300 seropositive cohort members. Every donor gave a peripheral blood sample, and the peripheral blood mononuclear cells from that sample were used for TCR beta sequencing. The Qiagen DNeasy Blood Extraction Kit was used to extract genomic DNA from the blood cell samples. Sequenced: PBMCs. The V and J segments used are TRBV29-1 and TRBJ2-6; TRBD2 is perhaps the D gene, given 6 matching bases. This TCR was sampled from a man younger than 40 in good health and CMV-seropositive. The nucleotide sequence reads TGCAGCACCTGGGGGGAGTCTGGGGCCAACGTCCTGACTTTC. The translation is CSTWGESGANVLTF.